This T cell receptor (beta chain) was identified during a study of T-cell reconstitution after alpha-beta-depleted transplantation in children. The study's findings and limits: T-cell numbers and diversity, one year after transplant, stemmed largely from T cells that were newly produced.

A TCRbeta library incorporating unique molecular identifiers was prepared. TCRdb re-called the PCR reads with MiXCR, one entry per CDR3 protein. The sample records about 340,000 distinct CDR3 sequences, around 15% being singletons. This clonotype has a count of ten or more. Its antigen is not identified. V was pared by 1 base and J by 6 bases, with 19 bases between. CDR3 length: 16 residues. The receptor's source is a male patient aged 2-10 years who had a stem cell transplant for acute lymphoblastic leukemia, so the T cells may come from the graft donor. This chain uses TRBV12-3 or TRBV12-4 with TRBJ2-7; D is possibly TRBD2 (5 bases). This specimen consisted of PBMCs, mostly from graft donor cells, obtained 360 days after TCRalphabeta/CD19-depleted stem cell transplant. As DNA, the CDR3 is TGTGCCAGCAGTTTAGACACTTTCCGAGGGCGGATCGAGCAGTACTTC. Encoded protein: CASSLDTFRGRIEQYF.